The 20 T cell receptor beta chains in this list originate from one sample, sequenced in a study of low-dose radiotherapy and immunotherapy resistance in tumors. First-strand cDNA relied on TRAV- and TRBV-specific primers spanning alpha and beta chains. The PCR that amplified TCRs ran for roughly 20 cycles, relying on a constant-region primer and a V-primer adapter. TCRdb analysed the reads with MiXCR anew, one entry per CDR3 protein. The sample contains under 11,000 distinct CDR3 sequences, 65% of which appear only once. These TCRs come from a human donor with advanced metastatic prostate, ovarian, gallbladder or colorectal cancer (not recorded which). This table probably holds off-target reads from a library built for another chain.

V and J are TRBV5-1 and TRBJ1-2; D is unclear. The germline CDR1 and CDR2 sequences are SGHRS and YFSETQ. The length of the CDR3 is 12 residues. The germline V and J ends were trimmed by 4 bases and 10 bases, with 14 bases remaining between them. CDR3 DNA sequence: TGCGCCAGCAGCCGGGCGCGGGAATACTACACCTTC. It yields the protein CASSRAREYYTF. Filled out from reference TRBV5-1 and TRBJ1-2, the complete variable domain reads KAGVTQTPRYLIKTRGQQVTLSCSPISGHRSVSWYQQTPGQGLQFLFEYFSETQRNKGNFPGRFSGRQFSNSRSEMNVSTLELGDSALYLCASSRAREYYTFGSGTRLTVV.

V usage is TRBV20-1 and J usage is TRBJ2-4; perhaps TRBD2 as D (6 bases). The CDR3 sequence is 14 residues long. CDR1 is DFQATT and CDR2 is SNEGSKA in the germline V gene (reference sequence). V lost 0 bases to trimming and J lost 13 bases, with 19 bases between them. This chain's CDR3 is CSARDFKTAGGQYF. Here the CDR3 DNA reads TGCAGTGCTAGAGATTTTAAGACAGCCGGGGGACAGTACTTC.

The rearrangement joins TRBV6-2 or TRBV6-3 to TRBJ2-7; 7 positions agree with TRBD2. Germline-derived CDR1 and CDR2 are MNHEY and SVGEGT. The CDR3 runs 14 residues. With V trimmed by 6 bases and J by 2 bases, 7 bases remained unmatched. CDR3 DNA: TGTGCCAGCAGCGAAATCGGACTAGCCTACGAGCAGTACTTC. Translation: CASSEIGLAYEQYF.

This clonotype has just one count. V usage is TRBV7-2 and J usage is TRBJ2-1; D is possibly TRBD2 (6 bases). Germline values: CDR1 SGHTA, CDR2 FQGNSA. V lost 5 bases, J lost 4 bases, and 9 bases lay in between. The CDR3 extends over 13 amino acids. The CDR3, as DNA: TGTGCCAGCAGCGCGGGACTTTACAATGAGCAGTTCTTC. Translated, it gives CASSAGLYNEQFF.

This clonotype was observed a few times. The chain employs TRBV10-3 and TRBJ1-5, with D maybe TRBD1 (6 bases). The CDR3 has 15 amino acids. Germline CDR1 and CDR2: ENHRY and SYGVKD. V dropped 4 bases and J dropped 2 bases, with 12 bases sitting between them. The CDR3: CAISGGGAGNQPQHF. The CDR3 DNA reads as TGTGCCATCAGTGGGGGGGGGGCAGGCAATCAGCCCCAGCATTTT.

This clonotype was detected only a few times. The V gene is TRBV20-1, the J gene TRBJ2-1; 12 nucleotides agree with TRBD2. The germline gives CDR1 DFQATT, CDR2 SNEGSKA (reference sequence). This CDR3 region has 15 residues. V was clipped by 4 bases and J by 3 bases; unmatched bases: 4. As DNA, the CDR3 is TGCAGTGCTACCCGGACTAGCGGGAACTACAATGAGCAGTTCTTC. It specifies CSATRTSGNYNEQFF.

The table lists this clonotype with a count of one. The chain joins TRBV28 to TRBJ2-1; no clear D. CDR1 MDHEN and CDR2 SYDVKM come from the germline V gene. V was cut by 1 base and J by 4 bases, with 11 bases left in between. The length of the CDR3 is 15 residues. The CDR3 is CASSLSLGNYNEQFF. The CDR3 DNA reads as TGTGCCAGCAGTTTATCATTAGGGAATTACAATGAGCAGTTCTTC.

The chain combines TRBV7-2 with TRBJ1-1; D may be TRBD1 (5 bases). Germline-derived CDR1 and CDR2 are SGHTA and FQGNSA. This CDR3 has 17 residues. Trimming pared 1 base from V and 1 base from J, leaving 16 bases between. In DNA, the CDR3 is TGTGCCAGCAGCTTAGTAGGTTTTGGGACGGCGAACACTGAAGCTTTCTTT. It yields the protein CASSLVGFGTANTEAFF.

The gene calls are TRBV13 and TRBJ2-7, with a tentative D call TRBD1 (7 bases). Germline CDR1 is PRHDT and CDR2 is FYEKMQ (reference sequence). V was clipped by 7 bases and J by 4 bases, with 23 bases between them. The CDR3 length is 16 residues. The CDR3 nucleotides read TGTGCCAGCAATCTAAACAGGGGTTGGAGGGATTACGAGCAGTACTTC. Protein sequence: CASNLNRGWRDYEQYF.

The rearrangement links TRBV11-3 to TRBJ2-1; 12 bases match TRBD2. J lost 9 bases, V lost 4 bases, and 10 bases had no gene match. The CDR3 length is 16 residues. CDR1 is SGHNT and CDR2 is YENEEA in the germline V gene. CDR3 sequence (DNA): TGTGCCAGCAGCTCTCAGTGGACTAGCGGGGCCCCTGAGCAGTTCTTC. Translating gives CASSSQWTSGAPEQFF.

This clonotype showed up just a few times. The chain is built from TRBV14 and TRBJ2-3; 9 bases match TRBD1. Germline V lookup: CDR1 SGHDN, CDR2 FVKESK. The CDR3 loop spans 17 amino acids. Trimming cost V 1 base and J 4 bases; bases outside gene matches: 9. The CDR3 DNA is TGTGCCAGCAGCCAAGGGACAGGGGAAATCGCCTCAGATACGCAGTATTTT. Translating it yields CASSQGTGEIASDTQYF.

The sample holds a few counts of this clonotype. The chain combines TRBV5-1 with TRBJ1-1; D is unresolved. The CDR3 runs 14 residues. The V end lost 0 bases, the J end lost 7 bases, and 13 bases lay between the germline ends. CDR1 is SGHRS, CDR2 YFSETQ, per germline. The CDR3: CASSLAVGGYEAFF. The CDR3 DNA sequence: TGCGCCAGCAGCTTGGCCGTGGGTGGGTATGAAGCTTTCTTT.

The genes are TRBV18 and TRBJ2-1, with D uncertain. The CDR3 sequence is 14 residues long. Germline CDR1 KGHSH, CDR2 LQKENI. The V and J ends lost 2 bases and 2 bases respectively, with 7 bases between them. CDR3: CASSPAQPYNEQFF. The CDR3 DNA sequence: TGTGCCAGCTCACCAGCACAGCCCTACAATGAGCAGTTCTTC.

V gene TRBV6-9 combines with J gene TRBJ2-7, with TRBD1 matching 8 bases. After removal of 0 bases from V and 2 bases from J, the junction contained 3 bases not matched to a gene. The CDR3 has 15 amino acids. Per germline, CDR1 MNHGY and CDR2 SVAAGI. The CDR3 region is CASSYSDRGTYEQYF. The CDR3 DNA follows: TGTGCCAGCAGTTATTCCGACAGGGGAACCTACGAGCAGTACTTC.

The chain combines TRBV12-3 or TRBV12-4 with TRBJ2-4, with 8 bases that match TRBD1. This CDR3 is 13 amino acids long. V lost 2 bases, J lost 11 bases, and 5 bases stayed unmatched. The CDR3 spells CASSLSQGAVQYF. The CDR3 nucleotides read TGTGCCAGCAGTTTAAGCCAGGGGGCTGTTCAGTACTTC.

About this clonotype: The conserved closing phenylalanine or tryptophan is absent in this CDR3, likely reflecting a read error. The rearrangement joins TRBV5-5 to TRBJ2-5, with 9 nucleotides matching TRBD1. CDR1 and CDR2 (germline): SGHKS, YYEKEE (reference sequence). V lost 5 bases to trimming and J lost 1 base; unmatched junction nucleotides: 6. CDR3 length equals 15 residues. CDR3 nucleotides: TGTGCCAGCAGTGCCCGGACAGGGGCCCAAGAGACCCAGTACTCC. Its protein is CASSARTGAQETQYS.

The gene calls are TRBV29-1 and TRBJ2-1; 12 bases map to TRBD2. V shed 4 bases and J 5 bases; nucleotides not matched to a gene: 12. The germline V gene has CDR1 SQVTM and CDR2 ANQGSEA. The CDR3 is 17 residues long. CDR3 sequence reads: CSVVKTRLAGAHNEQFF. The DNA of the CDR3 is TGCAGCGTTGTTAAAACTCGACTAGCGGGAGCCCACAATGAGCAGTTCTTC.

The V call is TRBV6-1, the J call TRBJ2-2; D might be TRBD1 (5 bases). This CDR3 is 15 amino acids long. Germline assignment: CDR1 MNHNS and CDR2 SASEGT. Trimming left V 5 bases short and J 8 bases short, with 18 bases between. The CDR3 DNA sequence: TGTGCCAGCAGTTACCGACGACTGGACATGGGGGAGCTGTTTTTT. It codes for CASSYRRLDMGELFF.

CDR3 sequence: CASSLGSGQETQYF. CDR3 bases: TGTGCCAGCAGTTTGGGCAGCGGACAAGAGACCCAGTACTTC. The chain carries TRBV6-6 and TRBJ2-5, with TRBD2 as a possible D gene (5 bases). Germline V gene data show CDR1 as MNHNY and CDR2 as SVGAGI (reference sequence). The CDR3 runs 14 residues. V lost 4 bases and J 2 bases, leaving 11 bases between the germline ends.

This clonotype was detected only a few times. This chain links TRBV28 with TRBJ2-3, with D possibly TRBD1 on 5 matching bases. The length of the CDR3 is 15 residues. V was cut by 5 bases and J by 2 bases, with 14 bases left in between. Germline CDR1 reads MDHEN; CDR2 reads SYDVKM. The CDR3 reads CASSQRQPDTDTQYF. Here the CDR3 DNA reads TGTGCCAGCAGTCAGCGACAGCCAGACACAGATACGCAGTATTTT. The entire variable domain, with the rest obtained from reference TRBV28 and TRBJ2-3, is as follows: DVKVTQSSRYLVKRTGEKVFLECVQDMDHENMFWYRQDPGLGLRLIYFSYDVKMKEKGDIPEGYSVSREKKERFSLILESASTNQTSMYLCASSQRQPDTDTQYFGPGTRLTVL.